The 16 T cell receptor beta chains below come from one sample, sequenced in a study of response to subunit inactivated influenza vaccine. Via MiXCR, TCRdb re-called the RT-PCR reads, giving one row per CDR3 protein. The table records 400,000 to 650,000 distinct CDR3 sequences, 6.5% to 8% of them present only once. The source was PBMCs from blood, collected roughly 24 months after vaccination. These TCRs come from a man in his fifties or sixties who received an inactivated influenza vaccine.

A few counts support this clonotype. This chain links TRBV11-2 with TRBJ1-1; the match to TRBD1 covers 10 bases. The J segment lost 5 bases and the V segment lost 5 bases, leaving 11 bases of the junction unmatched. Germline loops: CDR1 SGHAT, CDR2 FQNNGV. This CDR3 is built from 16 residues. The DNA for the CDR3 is TGTGCCAGCAGCCCAACAGGTGGGACAGGGGTGACTGAAGCTTTCTTT. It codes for CASSPTGGTGVTEAFF.

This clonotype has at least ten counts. This CDR3 is CSAGNPNYGYTF. CDR3 bases: TGCAGTGCTGGAAACCCAAACTATGGCTACACCTTC. V is TRBV20-1 and J is TRBJ1-2, with D uncertain. Germline V gives CDR1 DFQATT, CDR2 SNEGSKA (reference sequence). Trimming stripped 5 bases from V and 2 bases from J, with 9 bases between. The CDR3 covers 12 residues.

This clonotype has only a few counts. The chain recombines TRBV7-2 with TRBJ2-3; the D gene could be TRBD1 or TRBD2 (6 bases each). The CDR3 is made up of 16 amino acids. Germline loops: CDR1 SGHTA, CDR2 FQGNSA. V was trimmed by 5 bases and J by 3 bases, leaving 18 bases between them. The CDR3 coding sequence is TGTGCCAGCAGCCCCCAAAGGGGGGCCCAGACAGATACGCAGTATTTT. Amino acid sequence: CASSPQRGAQTDTQYF.

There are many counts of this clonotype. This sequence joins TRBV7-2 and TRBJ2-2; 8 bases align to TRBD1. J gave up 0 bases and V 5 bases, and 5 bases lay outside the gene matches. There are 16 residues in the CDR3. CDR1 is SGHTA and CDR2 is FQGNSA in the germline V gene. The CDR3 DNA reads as TGTGCCAGCAGCCTGAGACAGGGGACGAACACCGGGGAGCTGTTTTTT. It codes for CASSLRQGTNTGELFF.

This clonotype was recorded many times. CDR3 sequence: CASLLGPYNEQFF. The CDR3 coding sequence is TGTGCCAGCCTTCTAGGACCCTACAATGAGCAGTTCTTC. The chain is built from TRBV12-3 or TRBV12-4 and TRBJ2-1; D uncertain. The CDR3 loop spans 13 amino acids. The V gene lost 8 bases and the J gene lost 2 bases, with 10 bases spanning the gap.

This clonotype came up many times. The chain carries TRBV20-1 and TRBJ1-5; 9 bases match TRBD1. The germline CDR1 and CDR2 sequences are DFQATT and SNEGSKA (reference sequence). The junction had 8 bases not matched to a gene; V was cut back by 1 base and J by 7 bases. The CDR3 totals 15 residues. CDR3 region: CSARVPGQGFQPQHF. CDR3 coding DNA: TGCAGTGCTAGAGTCCCGGGACAGGGTTTCCAGCCCCAGCATTTT.

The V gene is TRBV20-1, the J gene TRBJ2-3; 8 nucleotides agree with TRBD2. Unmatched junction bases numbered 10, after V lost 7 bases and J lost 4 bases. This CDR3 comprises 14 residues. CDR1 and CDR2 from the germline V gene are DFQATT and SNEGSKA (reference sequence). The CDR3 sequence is CSVLAGGHSDTQYF. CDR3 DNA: TGCAGTGTTCTGGCGGGAGGACACTCAGATACGCAGTATTTT.

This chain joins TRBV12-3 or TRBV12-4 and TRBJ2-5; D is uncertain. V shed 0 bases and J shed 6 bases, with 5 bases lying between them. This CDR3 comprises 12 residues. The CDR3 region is CASSLAGKTQYF. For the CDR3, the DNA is TGTGCCAGCAGTTTAGCGGGAAAGACCCAGTACTTC.

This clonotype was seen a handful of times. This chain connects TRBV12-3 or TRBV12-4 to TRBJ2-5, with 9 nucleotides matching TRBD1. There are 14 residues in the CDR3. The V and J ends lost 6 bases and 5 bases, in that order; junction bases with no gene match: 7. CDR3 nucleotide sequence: TGTGCCAGCAGGAACGGGACAGGGAGGGAGACCCAGTACTTC. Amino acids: CASRNGTGRETQYF.

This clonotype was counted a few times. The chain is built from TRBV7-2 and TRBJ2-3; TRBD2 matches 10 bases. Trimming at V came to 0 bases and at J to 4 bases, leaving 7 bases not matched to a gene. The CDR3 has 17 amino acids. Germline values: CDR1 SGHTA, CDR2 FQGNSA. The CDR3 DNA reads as TGTGCCAGCAGCTTAGCGAGAGGTCTAGCGGGAGCAGATACGCAGTATTTT. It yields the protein CASSLARGLAGADTQYF.

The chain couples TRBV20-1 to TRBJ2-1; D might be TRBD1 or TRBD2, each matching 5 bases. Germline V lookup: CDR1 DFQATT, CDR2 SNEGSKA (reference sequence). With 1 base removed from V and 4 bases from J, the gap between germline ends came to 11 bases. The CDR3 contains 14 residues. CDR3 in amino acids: CSARGDATYNEQFF. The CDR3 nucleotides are TGCAGTGCTAGAGGGGACGCAACTTACAATGAGCAGTTCTTC.

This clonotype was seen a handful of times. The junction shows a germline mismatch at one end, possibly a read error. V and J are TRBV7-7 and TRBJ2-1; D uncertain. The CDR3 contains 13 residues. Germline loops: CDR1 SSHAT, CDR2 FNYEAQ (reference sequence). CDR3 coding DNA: TGTGCCAGCAGCCAAGACTCCCACAATGAGCAGTTCTTC. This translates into CASSQDSHNEQFF.

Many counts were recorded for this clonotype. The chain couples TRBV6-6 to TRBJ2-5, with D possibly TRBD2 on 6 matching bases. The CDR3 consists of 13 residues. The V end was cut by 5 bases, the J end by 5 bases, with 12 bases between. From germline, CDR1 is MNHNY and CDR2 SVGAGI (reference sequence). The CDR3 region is CASSPAGSETQYF. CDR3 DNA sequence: TGTGCCAGCAGTCCCGCGGGGAGCGAGACCCAGTACTTC.

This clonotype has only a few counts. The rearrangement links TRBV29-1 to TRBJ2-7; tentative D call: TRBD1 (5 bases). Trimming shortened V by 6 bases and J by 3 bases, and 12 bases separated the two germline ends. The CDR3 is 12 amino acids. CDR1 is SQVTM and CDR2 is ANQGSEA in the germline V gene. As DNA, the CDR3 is TGCAGCGTACAGACAGTTTTCTACGAGCAGTACTTC. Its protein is CSVQTVFYEQYF.

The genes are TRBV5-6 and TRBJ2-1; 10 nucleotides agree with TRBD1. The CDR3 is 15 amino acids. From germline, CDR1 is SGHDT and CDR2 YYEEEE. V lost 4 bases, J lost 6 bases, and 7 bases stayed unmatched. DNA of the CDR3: TGTGCCAGCAGCCGTGACAGGGGGCTTGGCAATGAGCAGTTCTTC. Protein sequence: CASSRDRGLGNEQFF.

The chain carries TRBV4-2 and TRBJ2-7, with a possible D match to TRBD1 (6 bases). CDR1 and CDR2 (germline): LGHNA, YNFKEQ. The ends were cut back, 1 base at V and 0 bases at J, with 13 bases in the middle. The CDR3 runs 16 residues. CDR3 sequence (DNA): TGTGCCAGCAGCCAAGGGTCACGGACAGCCTCCTACGAGCAGTACTTC. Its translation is CASSQGSRTASYEQYF.